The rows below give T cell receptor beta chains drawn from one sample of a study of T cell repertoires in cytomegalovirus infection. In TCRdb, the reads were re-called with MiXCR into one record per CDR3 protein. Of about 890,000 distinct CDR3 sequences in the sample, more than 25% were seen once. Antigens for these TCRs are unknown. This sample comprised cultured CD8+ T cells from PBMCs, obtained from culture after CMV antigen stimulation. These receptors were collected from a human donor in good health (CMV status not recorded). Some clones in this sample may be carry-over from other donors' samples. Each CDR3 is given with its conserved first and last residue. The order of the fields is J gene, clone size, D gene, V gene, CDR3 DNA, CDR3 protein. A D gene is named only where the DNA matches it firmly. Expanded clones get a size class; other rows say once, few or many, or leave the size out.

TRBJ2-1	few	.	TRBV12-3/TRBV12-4	TGTGCCAGCAGGGGGTCAAGCTGGTGGTACAATGAGCAGTTCTTC	CASRGSSWWYNEQFF
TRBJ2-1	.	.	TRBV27	TGTGCCAGCAGGTGGGGGATTGAGCAGTTCTTC	CASRWGIEQFF
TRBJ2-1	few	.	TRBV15	TGTGCCACCAGCAGAGATGGGGGGACAGAGGGGTTCTTC	CATSRDGGTEGFF
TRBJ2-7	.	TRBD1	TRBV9	TGTGCCAGCAGCGCTCCTACAGGGGCGCACGAGCAGTACTTC	CASSAPTGAHEQYF
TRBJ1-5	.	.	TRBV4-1	TGCGCCAGCAGCCAAGTACAAACTCTCAATCAGCCCCAGCATTTT	CASSQVQTLNQPQHF
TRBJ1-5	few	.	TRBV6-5	TGTGCCAGCAGTTACAGTGGGGATCAGCCCCAGCATTTT	CASSYSGDQPQHF
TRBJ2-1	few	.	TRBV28	TGTGCCAGCACTAGTTTTGGGGAACGGGGGGACACTATAACCTACAATGAGCAGTTCTTC	CASTSFGERGDTITYNEQFF
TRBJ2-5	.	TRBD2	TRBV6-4	TGTGCCACCCCGGACCGGCTAGCGGGGGAAGAGACCCAGTACTTC	CATPDRLAGEETQYF
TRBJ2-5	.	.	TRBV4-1	TGCGCCAGCAGCCAAGTGGGGGGGCCGGAGACCCAGTACTTC	CASSQVGGPETQYF
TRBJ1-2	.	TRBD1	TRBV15	TGTGCCACCAGCAGAGATCGTACAGGGGGATATGGCTACACCTTC	CATSRDRTGGYGYTF
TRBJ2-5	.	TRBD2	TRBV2	TGTGCCAGCAGTGATAATCCCCTAGCGGGGGAGCAAGAGACCCAGTACTTC	CASSDNPLAGEQETQYF
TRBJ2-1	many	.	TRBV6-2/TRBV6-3	TGTGCCAGCAGTCCGGGCCCACCGCCTGAGCAGTTCTTC	CASSPGPPPEQFF
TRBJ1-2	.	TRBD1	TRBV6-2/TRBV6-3	TGTGCCAGCAGTGACAGGGGATTGAAGGACTACACCTTC	CASSDRGLKDYTF
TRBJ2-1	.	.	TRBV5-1	TGCGCCAGCACCCCCGAGAGCTACAATGAGCAGTTCTTC	CASTPESYNEQFF
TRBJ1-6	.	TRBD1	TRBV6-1	TGTGCCAGCAGGCCTAGACAGGGGGAGAATAATTCACCCCTCCACTTT	CASRPRQGENNSPLHF
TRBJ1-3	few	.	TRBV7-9	TGTGCCAGCAGCTTAGACCAGGTTGATACTGGAAACACCATATATTTT	CASSLDQVDTGNTIYF
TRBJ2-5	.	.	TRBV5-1	TGCGCCAGCAGCTTGGCCGCTACGTACCAAGAGACCCAGTACTTC	CASSLAATYQETQYF
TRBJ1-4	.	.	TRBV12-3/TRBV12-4	TGTGCCAGCAGTCCAGCGGGGTGGGACGCAACTAATGAAAAACTGTTTTTT	CASSPAGWDATNEKLFF
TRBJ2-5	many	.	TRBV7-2	TGTGCCAGCAGCTACGGGCCTCAAGAGACCCAGTACTTC	CASSYGPQETQYF
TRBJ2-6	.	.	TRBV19	TGTGCCAGTAGAGAAGGGTTCTCTGGGGCCAACGTCCTGACTTTC	CASREGFSGANVLTF
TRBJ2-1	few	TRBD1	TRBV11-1	TGTGCCAGCAGCTGGGACAGGGGGCACGGTGAGCAGTTCTTC	CASSWDRGHGEQFF
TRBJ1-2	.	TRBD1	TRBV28	TGTGCCAGCAGCTTCGGGGGGGGACAGGGGGACTATGGCTACACCTTC	CASSFGGGQGDYGYTF
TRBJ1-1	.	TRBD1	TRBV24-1	TGTGCCACCAGTGATTTTCTCTTAAGGACAGGATCGACTGAAGCTTTCTTT	CATSDFLLRTGSTEAFF
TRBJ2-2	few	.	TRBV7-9	TGTGCCAGCCTTAGGGGGGCAACCGGGGAGCTGTTTTTT	CASLRGATGELFF
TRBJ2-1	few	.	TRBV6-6	TGTGCCAGCAGTTACTCTATCAATGAGCAGTTCTTC	CASSYSINEQFF
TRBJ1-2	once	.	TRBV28	TGTGCCAGCAGTTTACCACAAAGTTTCTTCTATGGCTACACCTTC	CASSLPQSFFYGYTF
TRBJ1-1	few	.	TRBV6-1	TGTGCCAGCAGTGAATCGGGCAGGGTGGGATTAGGGCGCACTGAAGCTTTCTTT	CASSESGRVGLGRTEAFF
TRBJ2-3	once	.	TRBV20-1	TGCAGTGCTCATTCGGGAGCAAGCACAGATACGCAGTATTTT	CSAHSGASTDTQYF
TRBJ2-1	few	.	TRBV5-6	TGTGCCAGCAGCTTGGAATTTGGCGGGGGCCCCGGTTCCTACAATGAGCAGTTCTTC	CASSLEFGGGPGSYNEQFF
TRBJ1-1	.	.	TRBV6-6	TGTGCCAGCAGTTACTCGCGCCAGGCCCTTGAAGCTTTCTTT	CASSYSRQALEAFF
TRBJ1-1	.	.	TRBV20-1	TGCAGTGCTAGCCCCGGGGGTGAAGCTTTCTTT	CSASPGGEAFF
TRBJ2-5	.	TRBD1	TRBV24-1	TGTGCCACCAGTGATCCACGGACAGGGTGGGAGACCCAGTACTTC	CATSDPRTGWETQYF
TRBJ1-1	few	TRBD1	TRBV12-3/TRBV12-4	TGTGCCAGCAGTTCGACGGGACAGTTGAACACTGAAGCTTTCTTT	CASSSTGQLNTEAFF
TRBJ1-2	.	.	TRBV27	TGTGCCAGCAGTTTAGTGGCAGGGGCGGCCTATGGCTACACCTTC	CASSLVAGAAYGYTF
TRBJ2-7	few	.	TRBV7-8	TGTGCCAGGGAGGGTGGTAGCGGACCTTACGAGCAGTACTTC	CAREGGSGPYEQYF
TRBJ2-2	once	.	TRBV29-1	TGCAGCGTTGAGCAAACACCGGGCACCGGGGAGCTGTTTTTT	CSVEQTPGTGELFF
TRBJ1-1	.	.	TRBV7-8	TGTGCCAGCAGCTTAGCCTATGGGGAGTCAGACACTGAAGCTTTCTTT	CASSLAYGESDTEAFF
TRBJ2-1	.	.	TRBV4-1	TGCGCCAGCAGCCAAGACCCCAGCCCCAATGAGCAGTTCTTC	CASSQDPSPNEQFF
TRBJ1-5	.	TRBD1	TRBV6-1	TGTGCCAGCAAACCGGGACAGCAAAATCAGCCCCAGCATTTT	CASKPGQQNQPQHF
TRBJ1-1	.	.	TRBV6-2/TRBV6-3	TGTGCCAGCAGCCGTCTCAAGGACAGTCTTAACACTGAAGCTTTCTTT	CASSRLKDSLNTEAFF
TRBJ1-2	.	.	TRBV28	TGTGCCAGCAGTCCAGACAAAAGCTATGGCTACACCTTC	CASSPDKSYGYTF